This T cell receptor beta chain derives from a study of response to subunit inactivated influenza vaccine. To note about this clonotype: Its antigen is unknown.

V lost 4 bases and J lost 8, with 11 bases in between. Looked up from germline, CDR1 is ENHRY and CDR2 is SYGVKD. The CDR3 has 13 amino acids. MiXCR, applied by TCRdb to the RT-PCR reads, yields one record per CDR3 protein. The sample yields hundreds of thousands of distinct CDR3 sequences, approximately 14% seen once. Notes on the study in general: Only a handful of new T cells, the authors suggested, are recruited with each seasonal influenza vaccination.

This rearrangement joins TRBV10-3 to TRBJ2-2, with a possible D match to TRBD2 (5 bases). The clonotype comes from a man between 45 and 60 years old who received an inactivated influenza vaccine. The specimen comprised PBMCs from blood, sampled 12 days after vaccination. Here the CDR3 DNA reads TGTGCCATCAGTGCTCTGCGGGCAGGGGAGCTGTTTTTT. Its protein is CAISALRAGELFF.